Listed below are T cell receptor beta chains from one sample, sequenced in a study of shared clonotypes between healthy human individuals. Clones were sequenced by immunoSEQ multiplex PCR, and TCRdb holds only the in-frame ones, with some missing. The sample carries some 2.1 million clones, roughly 95% recorded once. Sequenced material: naive CD8+ T cells sorted from blood. The receptor set was obtained from a man between 18 and 35 years old in good health. The CDR3 runs from the conserved cysteine through the conserved F or W. D genes are given only for firm matches. Size is stated for part of the rows, as once, few or many counts, or as a class when the clone is expanded.

V: TRBV28; D: .; J: TRBJ1-1; size: .; DNA: TGTGCCAGCAGTTTTTCGGAGGAAGCTTTCTTT; CDR3: CASSFSEEAFF
V: TRBV29-1; D: .; J: TRBJ2-7; size: .; DNA: TGCAGCGTGGGGGAGCGGTGGCCCGGGCACTACGAGCAGTACTTC; CDR3: CSVGERWPGHYEQYF
V: TRBV28; D: .; J: TRBJ2-7; size: .; DNA: TGTGCCAGCAGTTTGACAGGTCCCTACGAGCAGTACTTC; CDR3: CASSLTGPYEQYF
V: TRBV5-4; D: TRBD1; J: TRBJ1-1; size: once; DNA: TGTGCCAGCAGCTTGGAAAGACAGGGGGCTTTCTTT; CDR3: CASSLERQGAFF
V: TRBV4-3; D: .; J: TRBJ2-7; size: .; DNA: TGCGCCAGCAGCCCCCCTGAGGGGACACAGTCCCCCGAGCAGTACTTC; CDR3: CASSPPEGTQSPEQYF
V: TRBV7-9; D: TRBD1; J: TRBJ2-7; size: .; DNA: TGTGCCAGCATCGACAGGGGAATGTACGAGCAGTACTTC; CDR3: CASIDRGMYEQYF
V: TRBV11-2; D: TRBD1; J: TRBJ2-7; size: .; DNA: TGTGCCAGCAGCTTCTCTGGGCAGGGGGCGTACGAGCAGTACTTC; CDR3: CASSFSGQGAYEQYF
V: TRBV4-1; D: .; J: TRBJ2-2; size: .; DNA: TGCGCCAGCAGCCAAGGGAACGGGGAGCTGTTTTTT; CDR3: CASSQGNGELFF
V: TRBV14; D: .; J: TRBJ2-1; size: .; DNA: TGTGCCAGCAGCACGGGGAATGGCAATGAGCAGTTCTTC; CDR3: CASSTGNGNEQFF
V: TRBV15; D: .; J: TRBJ1-1; size: .; DNA: TGTGCCACCAGCAGAGACAGGGGTGAAGGGACTGAAGCTTTCTTT; CDR3: CATSRDRGEGTEAFF
V: TRBV7-9; D: .; J: TRBJ1-1; size: .; DNA: TGTGCCAGCAGCTTTCCGTACACTGAAGCTTTCTTT; CDR3: CASSFPYTEAFF
V: TRBV28; D: .; J: TRBJ1-1; size: .; DNA: TGTGCCTATGCCGGGGGGGGCACTGAAGCTTTCTTT; CDR3: CAYAGGGTEAFF
V: TRBV5-6; D: TRBD1; J: TRBJ1-2; size: .; DNA: TGTGCCAGCAGCTTCTGGACAGGGCCTACCTCCTACTATGGCTACACCTTC; CDR3: CASSFWTGPTSYYGYTF
V: TRBV13; D: TRBD2; J: TRBJ2-5; size: .; DNA: TGTGCCAGCAGCTTAGGTGCGGGGGGCTCCCACCAAGAGACCCAGTACTTC; CDR3: CASSLGAGGSHQETQYF
V: TRBV13; D: .; J: TRBJ2-2; size: .; DNA: TGTGCCAGCAGCTTAGTTGGGGACACCGGGGAGCTGTTTTTT; CDR3: CASSLVGDTGELFF
V: TRBV28; D: .; J: TRBJ2-1; size: once; DNA: TGTGCCAGCAGTTTGGAGACACCAGGGGATGAGCAGTTCTTC; CDR3: CASSLETPGDEQFF
V: TRBV4-1; D: .; J: TRBJ1-5; size: .; DNA: TGCGCCAGCAGCCAAGATCCTCTGGGGGCGGGTAGCAATCAGCCCCAGCATTTT; CDR3: CASSQDPLGAGSNQPQHF
V: TRBV9; D: .; J: TRBJ1-1; size: .; DNA: TGTGCCAGCAGCTCCCTGGAGAACACTGAAGCTTTCTTT; CDR3: CASSSLENTEAFF
V: TRBV30; D: .; J: TRBJ1-1; size: once; DNA: TGTGCCTGGTCGAGGGGGACTGAAGCTTTCTTT; CDR3: CAWSRGTEAFF
V: TRBV4-1; D: .; J: TRBJ1-1; size: .; DNA: TGCGCCAGCAGCCAAGTTGGGAAGTCCAGGGGAGGAACTGAAGCTTTCTTT; CDR3: CASSQVGKSRGGTEAFF
V: TRBV5-4; D: TRBD1; J: TRBJ1-2; size: .; DNA: TGTGCCAGCAGTCCCGACAGGGGGAGTATCTATGGCTACACCTTC; CDR3: CASSPDRGSIYGYTF
V: TRBV10-2; D: .; J: TRBJ1-4; size: .; DNA: TGCGCCAGCAGTTGGGCCCTTAATGAAAAACTGTTTTTT; CDR3: CASSWALNEKLFF
V: TRBV5-8; D: .; J: TRBJ1-2; size: .; DNA: TGTGCCAGCAGCTTGGTACCGGTGAGGGATGGCTACACCTTC; CDR3: CASSLVPVRDGYTF
V: TRBV10-1; D: TRBD1; J: TRBJ1-2; size: .; DNA: TGCGCCGGACGGGACAGGGTCGACTATGGCTACACCTTC; CDR3: CAGRDRVDYGYTF
V: TRBV27; D: .; J: TRBJ1-1; size: once; DNA: TGTGCCAGTTCAACCGCCCTGATGAACACTGAAGCTTTCTTT; CDR3: CASSTALMNTEAFF
V: TRBV6-1; D: .; J: TRBJ2-3; size: .; DNA: TGTGCCAGCAGTCTTGGACTTCCCGACACGCAGTATTTT; CDR3: CASSLGLPDTQYF
V: TRBV28; D: .; J: TRBJ2-1; size: .; DNA: TGTGCCAGCAGTTTAGACCTAGCGCATGACAATGAGCAGTTCTTC; CDR3: CASSLDLAHDNEQFF
V: TRBV28; D: .; J: TRBJ2-1; size: .; DNA: TGTGCCAGCAGTTCGGGGTGGGGGAATGAGCAGTTCTTC; CDR3: CASSSGWGNEQFF
V: TRBV2; D: .; J: TRBJ1-2; size: .; DNA: TGTGCCAGCAGTCTCACCTCGGGGGATGGCTACACCTTC; CDR3: CASSLTSGDGYTF
V: TRBV7-9; D: .; J: TRBJ2-5; size: .; DNA: TGTGCCAGCAGTTTATATGGGGGGGCGCAGGAGACCCAGTACTTC; CDR3: CASSLYGGAQETQYF
V: TRBV19; D: .; J: TRBJ2-7; size: .; DNA: TGTGCCAGTAGTAATTTTGGGGAATACGAGCAGTACTTC; CDR3: CASSNFGEYEQYF
V: TRBV5-4; D: .; J: TRBJ1-2; size: .; DNA: TGTGCCAGCAGCTTAGTATTGGACTACACCTTC; CDR3: CASSLVLDYTF
V: TRBV9; D: .; J: TRBJ2-1; size: few; DNA: TGTGCCAGCAGCGCAGGGGATAGCTCCTACAATGAGCAGTTCTTC; CDR3: CASSAGDSSYNEQFF
V: TRBV27; D: .; J: TRBJ1-3; size: .; DNA: TGTGCCAGCAGCGGCAGGAGCTCTGGAAACACCATATATTTT; CDR3: CASSGRSSGNTIYF
V: TRBV2; D: .; J: TRBJ2-7; size: .; DNA: TGTGCCAGCAGTGGAGACGAGCAGTACTTC; CDR3: CASSGDEQYF
V: TRBV10-3; D: TRBD2; J: TRBJ2-1; size: .; DNA: TGTGCCATCAGTGAGTCGTCGACTAGCGGGAGTATCCATGAGCAGTTCTTC; CDR3: CAISESSTSGSIHEQFF
V: TRBV30; D: TRBD2; J: TRBJ2-7; size: .; DNA: TGTGCCTGGAGTGGATCGGGAGGGCCCGACGAGCAGTACTTC; CDR3: CAWSGSGGPDEQYF
V: TRBV4-1; D: TRBD1; J: TRBJ2-5; size: .; DNA: TGCGCCAGCAGCCAAGTAATAACCGGGACAGGGGTCGGGGAGACCCAGTACTTC; CDR3: CASSQVITGTGVGETQYF
V: TRBV27; D: TRBD2; J: TRBJ2-7; size: .; DNA: TGTGCCAGCAGTCCCGTCTCGCCTAGCGGGGGTCTCACCTACGAGCAGTACTTC; CDR3: CASSPVSPSGGLTYEQYF
V: TRBV30; D: .; J: TRBJ2-7; size: .; DNA: TGTGCCTGGAGCCACGGGAACTCCTACGAGCAGTACTTC; CDR3: CAWSHGNSYEQYF
V: TRBV6-1; D: .; J: TRBJ2-7; size: .; DNA: TGTGCCAGCAGTGAAGTGGGGCAGGGATTTTACGAGCAGTACTTC; CDR3: CASSEVGQGFYEQYF
V: TRBV7-7; D: .; J: TRBJ1-3; size: .; DNA: TGTGCTAGCAGCTTACCAGCAGTCACCTCTGGAAACACCATATATTTT; CDR3: CASSLPAVTSGNTIYF
V: TRBV7-9; D: .; J: TRBJ2-6; size: .; DNA: TGTGCCAGCAGCTTACAGAGTCGGGCAGGCGAGTCTGGGGCCAACGTCCTGACTTTC; CDR3: CASSLQSRAGESGANVLTF
V: TRBV6-6; D: TRBD2; J: TRBJ2-1; size: .; DNA: TGTGCCAGCAGTTTAGCGGGGATTTCCTACAATGAGCAGTTCTTC; CDR3: CASSLAGISYNEQFF
V: TRBV7-9; D: TRBD2; J: TRBJ2-5; size: .; DNA: TGTGCCAGCAGCAAAGTGGTTCTAGCGGGAGGCTCGGTACAAGAGACCCAGTACTTC; CDR3: CASSKVVLAGGSVQETQYF
V: TRBV6-6; D: .; J: TRBJ1-1; size: .; DNA: TGTGCCAGCGGGGACTCTGAAGCTTTCTTT; CDR3: CASGDSEAFF
V: TRBV19; D: .; J: TRBJ2-2; size: .; DNA: TGTGCCAGTAGTATGGTGGGCGTAAACACCGGGGAGCTGTTTTTT; CDR3: CASSMVGVNTGELFF
V: TRBV11-2; D: .; J: TRBJ2-5; size: .; DNA: TGTGCCAGCAGCTTAGAGCTCTCATCCCAAGAGACCCAGTACTTC; CDR3: CASSLELSSQETQYF
V: TRBV27; D: .; J: TRBJ2-2; size: .; DNA: TGTGCCAGCAGTTTCGGGGGGCCGGGTGGCGGGGAGCTGTTTTTT; CDR3: CASSFGGPGGGELFF
V: TRBV27; D: .; J: TRBJ1-1; size: .; DNA: TGTGCCAGCAGTTCCCGGACGGAATTAGAGTACACTGAAGCTTTCTTT; CDR3: CASSSRTELEYTEAFF
V: TRBV28; D: TRBD1; J: TRBJ2-7; size: .; DNA: TGTGCCAGCAGTTTTGGGACAGGCAGCTCCTACGAGCAGTACTTC; CDR3: CASSFGTGSSYEQYF
V: TRBV30; D: .; J: TRBJ1-1; size: .; DNA: TGTGCCTGGAGCCCGGGCACTGAAGCTTTCTTT; CDR3: CAWSPGTEAFF
V: TRBV6-1; D: TRBD1; J: TRBJ2-7; size: .; DNA: TGTGCCAGCCCACAGGGGTACGAGCAGTACTTC; CDR3: CASPQGYEQYF
V: TRBV11-3; D: TRBD2; J: TRBJ2-1; size: .; DNA: TGTGCCAGCAGCCCATTCCGGTTAACTAGCGGGGGCTACAATGAGCAGTTCTTC; CDR3: CASSPFRLTSGGYNEQFF